The T cell receptor (beta chain) described here comes from a study of OX40 agonist ivuxolimab in advanced cancers. Study context: The eligibility criteria allowed prior anti-PD-1, anti-PD-L1 or anti-CTLA-4 therapy, and around 40% had some.

General study points: Some nonresponders also had low normalized T-cell clonal expansion.

Some clones are missing from TCRdb's copy, which holds only in-frame ones; the method was immunoSEQ multiplex PCR. In the table there are about 41,000 clones, about 87% of which are singletons. This CDR3 region has 14 residues. Trimming pared 3 bases from V and 9 bases from J, leaving 15 bases between. Germline CDR1 and CDR2: LNHDA and SQIVND (reference sequence). Comments on this clone: Its matching antigen is unknown.

This clonotype was obtained from an adult with an advanced solid tumor such as melanoma, head and neck, liver or kidney cancer. Here the sequenced sample was CD4+ or CD8+ T cells sorted from blood, taken in a trial of the OX40 agonist ivuxolimab. The rearrangement uses TRBV19 and TRBJ2-1, with D possibly matching TRBD1 (6 bases). The CDR3 nucleotides read TGTGCCAGTAGTATTCTCCCCGGGACATCTGAGCAGTTCTTC. Its protein is CASSILPGTSEQFF.